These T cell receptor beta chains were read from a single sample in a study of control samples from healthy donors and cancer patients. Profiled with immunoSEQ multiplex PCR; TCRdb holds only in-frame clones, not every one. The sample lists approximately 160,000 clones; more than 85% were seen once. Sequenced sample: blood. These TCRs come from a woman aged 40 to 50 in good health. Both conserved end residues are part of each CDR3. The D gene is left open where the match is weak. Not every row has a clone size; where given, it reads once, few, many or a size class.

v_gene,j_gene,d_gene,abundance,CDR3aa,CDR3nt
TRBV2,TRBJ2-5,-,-,CASSEDRKTQYF,TGTGCCAGCAGTGAAGATAGGAAGACCCAGTACTTC
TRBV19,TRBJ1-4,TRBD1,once,CASSLGTGVREKLFF,TGTGCCAGTAGTTTAGGGACAGGAGTAAGAGAAAAACTGTTTTTT
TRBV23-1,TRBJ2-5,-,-,CASSPREDEAGETQYF,TGCGCCAGCAGTCCCCGGGAAGACGAGGCGGGTGAGACCCAGTACTTC
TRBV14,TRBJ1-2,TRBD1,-,CASSPQGAGGYTF,TGTGCCAGCAGCCCTCAGGGGGCCGGTGGCTACACCTTC
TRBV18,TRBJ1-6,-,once,CASSEPGRNNSPLHF,TGTGCCAGCTCAGAGCCGGGACGCAATAATTCACCCCTCCACTTT
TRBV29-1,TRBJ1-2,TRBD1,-,CSADSEGQGRPNYGYTF,TGCAGCGCCGACTCGGAGGGACAGGGGCGACCTAACTATGGCTACACCTTC
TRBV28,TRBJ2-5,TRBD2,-,CASSLGETSGYQETQYF,TGTGCCAGCAGCCTGGGAGAGACTAGCGGGTACCAAGAGACCCAGTACTTC
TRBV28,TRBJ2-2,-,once,CASRDRDSEGPGELFF,TGTGCCAGCAGAGACAGGGACTCCGAGGGACCCGGGGAGCTGTTTTTT
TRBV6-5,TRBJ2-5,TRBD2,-,CASDPLGGGPPQYF,TGTGCCTCCGATCCCTTAGGCGGGGGGCCCCCCCAGTACTTC
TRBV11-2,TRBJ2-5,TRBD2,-,CASSLEPGLGAETQYF,TGTGCCAGCAGCTTAGAACCGGGACTAGGGGCGGAGACCCAGTACTTC
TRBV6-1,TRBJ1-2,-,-,CASSGGWGLATYGYTF,TGTGCCAGCAGTGGGGGCTGGGGGCTCGCTACTTATGGCTACACCTTC
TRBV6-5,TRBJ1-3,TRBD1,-,CASSWTGGSGNTIYF,TGTGCCAGCAGTTGGACAGGCGGGTCTGGAAACACCATATATTTT
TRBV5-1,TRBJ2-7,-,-,CASRTTGSSYEQYF,TGCGCCAGCAGGACGACCGGGTCTTCCTACGAGCAGTACTTC
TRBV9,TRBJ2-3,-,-,CASSFTGSDTQYF,TGTGCCAGCAGCTTCACAGGGTCAGATACGCAGTATTTT
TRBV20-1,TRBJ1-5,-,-,CSASRESNQPQHF,TGCAGTGCTAGTAGGGAGAGCAATCAGCCCCAGCATTTT
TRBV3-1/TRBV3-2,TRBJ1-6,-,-,CASTVEGLSSPLHF,TGTGCCAGCACCGTAGAGGGGTTGAGTTCACCCCTCCACTTT
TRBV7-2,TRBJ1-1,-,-,CASSLNSRGAEAFF,TGTGCCAGCAGCTTGAATAGCAGGGGCGCTGAAGCTTTCTTT
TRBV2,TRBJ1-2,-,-,CGVSREGGYTF,TGTGGTGTATCCAGAGAGGGCGGCTACACCTTC
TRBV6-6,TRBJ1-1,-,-,CASSDTGFRTEAFF,TGTGCCAGCAGTGATACAGGTTTCAGGACTGAAGCTTTCTTT
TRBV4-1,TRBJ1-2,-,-,CASSQEVGDTYYGYTF,TGCGCCAGCAGCCAAGAGGTGGGGGACACCTACTATGGCTACACCTTC
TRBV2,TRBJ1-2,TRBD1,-,CASSENRGQGYTF,TGTGCCAGCAGTGAGAACAGGGGGCAGGGCTACACCTTC
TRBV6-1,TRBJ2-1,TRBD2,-,CASSEMFGTSGGPGLNEQFF,TGTGCCAGCAGTGAAATGTTTGGGACTAGCGGGGGGCCCGGCCTCAATGAGCAGTTCTTC
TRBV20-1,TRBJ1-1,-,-,CSASELENEAFF,TGCAGTGCTAGTGAGTTAGAGAATGAAGCTTTCTTT
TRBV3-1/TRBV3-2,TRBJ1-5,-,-,CASSPMTGRDQPQHF,TGTGCCAGCAGCCCAATGACGGGACGGGATCAGCCCCAGCATTTT
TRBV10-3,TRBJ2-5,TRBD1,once,CAIRHGTGGETQYF,TGTGCCATCAGACATGGGACAGGGGGAGAGACCCAGTACTTC
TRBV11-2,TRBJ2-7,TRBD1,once,CASSLGQGPYEQYF,TGTGCCAGCAGCTTAGGACAGGGACCCTACGAGCAGTACTTC
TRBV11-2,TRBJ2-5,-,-,CASRTGGGQETQYF,TGTGCCAGCAGAACCGGAGGAGGGCAAGAGACCCAGTACTTC
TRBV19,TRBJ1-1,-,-,CASSKPGDTEAFF,TGTGCCAGTAGTAAACCAGGGGACACTGAAGCTTTCTTT
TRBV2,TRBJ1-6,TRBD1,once,CASSDRGRGSPLHF,TGTGCCAGCAGTGACAGGGGGCGCGGGTCACCCCTCCACTTT
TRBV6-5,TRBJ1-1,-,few,CASSYDGNTEAFF,TGTGCCAGCAGTTATGACGGGAACACTGAAGCTTTCTTT
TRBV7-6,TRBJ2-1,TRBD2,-,CASGKRGADEQFF,TGTGCCAGCGGGAAGCGGGGGGCTGATGAGCAGTTCTTC
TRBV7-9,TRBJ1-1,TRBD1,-,CASSQLTGGEAFF,TGTGCCAGCAGCCAGCTCACAGGGGGAGAAGCTTTCTTT
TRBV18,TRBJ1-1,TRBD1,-,CASSPSYTGGAVPEAFF,TGTGCCAGCTCACCCTCCTACACAGGGGGCGCGGTTCCTGAAGCTTTCTTT
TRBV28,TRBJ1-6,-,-,CATNVGGNSPLHF,TGTGCTACCAACGTGGGAGGGAATTCACCCCTCCACTTT
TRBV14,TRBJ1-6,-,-,CASSQGQFEYNSPLHF,TGTGCCAGCAGCCAAGGACAGTTCGAATATAATTCACCCCTCCACTTT
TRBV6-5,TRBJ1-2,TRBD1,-,CASSLGGQPYGYTF,TGTGCCAGCAGTTTGGGGGGACAGCCCTATGGCTACACCTTC
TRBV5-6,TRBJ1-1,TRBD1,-,CASSWDRGTEAFF,TGTGCCAGCAGCTGGGACAGGGGGACTGAAGCTTTCTTT
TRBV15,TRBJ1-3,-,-,CATSSKGQPGNTIYF,TGTGCCACCAGCAGTAAGGGGCAACCTGGAAACACCATATATTTT
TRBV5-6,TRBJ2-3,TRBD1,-,CASSFLGTGYTDTQYF,TGTGCCAGCAGCTTCCTAGGGACAGGTTACACAGATACGCAGTATTTT
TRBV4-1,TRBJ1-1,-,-,CASSRVRNTEAFF,TGCGCCAGCAGCCGAGTTCGAAACACTGAAGCTTTCTTT